The entry below gives a single TCR beta chain sequence along with its context. Antigen specificity is unknown. Mismatch with germline at one junction end may stem from a read error. This sample stems from a study of tumor-infiltrating lymphocytes in primary liver carcinoma. The study's findings and limits: Tumor region pairs overlapped more than did tumor-adjacent and tumor-blood pairs. Tumors significantly exceeded blood in top-250-clone fraction (p = 0.039). Only about 8-25% of top clones appeared in all five tumor regions.

CDR1 and CDR2 from the germline V gene are SGHKS and YYEKEE (reference sequence). CDR3 length: 16 amino acids. Starting from roughly 0.5 ug of total RNA, TCR beta cDNA was produced with a primer in the constant region. Researchers made the TCR beta libraries by running three nested multiplex PCR rounds with slightly modified ARM-PCR. Forward primers for TRBV1-TRBV30 and a C-beta reverse primer served the first two PCR rounds, at approximately 10 cycles each. TCRdb re-analysed the multiplex PCR reads in MiXCR, keeping a single row per CDR3 protein. The sample contains about 210,000 distinct CDR3 sequences, around four fifths of which appear only once. The study co-extracted DNA and RNA from roughly 20-30 mg of unsorted bulk tissue. HBV chronically infected the treatment-naive patients.

The clonotype was recovered from a man in his forties with primary liver carcinoma and hepatitis B virus infection. The chain has TRBV5-5 and TRBJ2-3; 8 nucleotides line up with TRBD1. Sequenced sample: tumor tissue from primary liver carcinoma. Written as DNA, the CDR3 is TGTGCCAGCAGCTTGTACGCTGGGACAGGCATAGATACGCAATATTTT. Its protein product is CASSLYAGTGIDTQYF. The full variable domain, rest sourced from reference TRBV5-5 and TRBJ2-3, is DAGVTQSPTHLIKTRGQQVTLRCSPISGHKSVSWYQQVLGQGPQFIFQYYEKEERGRGNFPDRFSARQFPNYSSELNVNALLLGDSALYLCASSLYAGTGIDTQYFGPGTRLTVL.